The 29 T cell receptor beta chains below all came from one sample that was sequenced in a study of regulatory T cells in long-lasting Graves disease. This sample's time point: newly diagnosed GD, antithyroid drugs for less than 3 months. PBMCs were the source of the RNA used for TCR sequencing. Arm-PCR of CDR3 regions and iRepertoire HTBI primers were the basis on which TCR beta libraries were built. Via MiXCR, TCRdb re-called the multiplex PCR reads, giving one row per CDR3 protein. The sample holds around 450,000 distinct CDR3 sequences; about 15% are singletons and the top ten take 15% to 20%. These data were also filed under a second study, of T cells in Graves' hyperthyroidism and ophthalmopathy.

The sequenced sample was peripheral blood mononuclear cells (PBMCs), obtained at new diagnosis, from a patient treated with antithyroid drugs. Receptors were obtained from a woman between 25 and 40 years old with Graves disease.

The chain combines TRBV24-1 with TRBJ2-5, with TRBD1 identical over 10 bases. V shed 5 bases and J 2 bases; nucleotides not matched to a gene: 4. The CDR3 runs 15 residues. Germline V gene data show CDR1 as KGHDR and CDR2 as SFDVKD. CDR3 sequence: CATSGQGARQETQYF. The DNA for the CDR3 is TGTGCCACCAGTGGACAGGGGGCGAGGCAAGAGACCCAGTACTTC.

The V call is TRBV19, the J call TRBJ1-5; no clear D gene. V lost 7 bases and J 2 bases, leaving 18 bases between the germline ends. The length of the CDR3 is 16 residues. The germline gives CDR1 LNHDA, CDR2 SQIVND (reference sequence). The CDR3 reads CASTQLPTRGNQPQHF. CDR3 coding DNA: TGTGCCAGTACCCAATTACCGACTAGGGGCAATCAGCCCCAGCATTTT.

This clonotype was picked up many times. The V gene is TRBV30, the J gene TRBJ2-7, with 9 bases identical to TRBD1. The CDR3 runs to 13 residues. Germline assignment: CDR1 GTSNPN and CDR2 SVGIG (reference sequence). V was pared by 7 bases and J by 4 bases, with 8 bases of the junction left unmatched. The CDR3 sequence is CAYQQGQGYEQYF. The DNA of the CDR3 is TGTGCCTACCAGCAGGGACAGGGATACGAGCAGTACTTC. Drawing the rest from reference TRBV30 and TRBJ2-7, the complete variable domain is SQTIHQWPATLVQPVGSPLSLECTVEGTSNPNLYWYRQAAGRGLQLLFYSVGIGQISSEVPQNLSASRPQDRQFILSSKKLLLSDSGFYLCAYQQGQGYEQYFGPGTRLTVT.

In its sample, this clonotype was seen many times. One end of the junction does not line up with germline, which may come from a read error. The chain couples TRBV19 to TRBJ1-1; weak D call: TRBD1 (5 bases). Germline values: CDR1 LNHDA, CDR2 SQIVND (reference sequence). This CDR3 comprises 13 residues. CDR3 sequence (DNA): TGTGCCAGCAGTATCGGGGGGAACACTGAAGCTTTCTTT. Translating gives CASSIGGNTEAFF. The full variable domain, its missing parts supplied by reference TRBV19 and TRBJ1-1, is DGGITQSPKYLFRKEGQNVTLSCEQNLNHDAMYWYRQDPGQGLRLIYYSQIVNDFQKGDIAEGYSVSREKKESFPLTVTSAQKNPTAFYLCASSIGGNTEAFFGQGTRLTVV.

Ten or more counts support this clonotype. The chain recombines TRBV5-1 with TRBJ2-1, with D possibly matching TRBD2 (6 bases). The CDR3 length is 13 residues. V was pared by 4 bases and J by 5 bases, with 10 bases between. The germline V gene encodes CDR1 SGHRS and CDR2 YFSETQ. DNA of the CDR3: TGCGCCAGCAGCCGGACTATGAACAATGAGCAGTTCTTC. Amino acid sequence: CASSRTMNNEQFF.

There are a few counts of this clonotype. The chain uses TRBV13 and TRBJ2-2, with D possibly TRBD2 on 5 matching bases. The V gene lost 5 bases and the J gene lost 0 bases, with 7 bases spanning the gap. The V gene's germline CDR1 is PRHDT and CDR2 FYEKMQ (reference sequence). The CDR3 sequence is 14 residues long. CDR3 amino acids: CASSQRANTGELFF. The DNA of the CDR3 is TGTGCCAGCAGCCAGAGGGCGAACACCGGGGAGCTGTTTTTT.

This chain connects TRBV19 to TRBJ1-1; D is ambiguous. V lost 0 bases and J 7 bases, leaving 12 bases between the germline ends. CDR3 length: 14 residues. The germline V gene has CDR1 LNHDA and CDR2 SQIVND (reference sequence). The CDR3 spells CASSIDSRTYEAFF. The DNA of the CDR3 is TGTGCCAGTAGTATAGATTCCAGGACGTATGAAGCTTTCTTT.

In its sample, this clonotype was seen many times. V and J are TRBV10-3 and TRBJ2-7; 7 bases map to TRBD1. Germline CDR1 reads ENHRY; CDR2 reads SYGVKD. CDR3 length: 14 amino acids. Losses at the gene ends were 10 bases for V and 1 base for J; bases not matched to a gene: 10. CDR3 bases: TGTGCCACCGCGCGTCACAGGGGTTCCTACGAGCAGTACTTC. Protein sequence: CATARHRGSYEQYF.

The gene calls are TRBV9 and TRBJ2-4; 7 bases are a match to TRBD2. The CDR3 totals 15 residues. Germline loops: CDR1 SGDLS, CDR2 YYNGEE. The V gene end was trimmed by 6 bases and the J gene end by 9 bases; junction bases not matched to a gene: 15. Here the CDR3 DNA reads TGTGCCAGCACCAAGACGGGGGGAGACGTCACCATTCAGTACTTC. It specifies CASTKTGGDVTIQYF.

This clonotype was seen only once. A single base separates this from a much larger clone, so it may be a read error. The chain uses TRBV9 and TRBJ1-6; no definite D call. The CDR3 has 12 residues. Looked up from germline, CDR1 is SGDLS and CDR2 is YYNGEE. V was pared by 0 bases and J by 8 bases, with 3 bases between. CDR3 sequence reads: CASSVGDSPLHF. CDR3 DNA: TGTGCCAGCAGCGTAGGGGATTCACCCCTCCACTTT. The full variable domain, completed using reference TRBV9 and TRBJ1-6, is DSGVTQTPKHLITATGQRVTLRCSPRSGDLSVYWYQQSLDQGLQFLIQYYNGEERAKGNILERFSAQQFPDLHSELNLSSLELGDSALYFCASSVGDSPLHFGNGTRLTVT.

This clonotype was picked up a small number of times. The chain joins TRBV20-1 to TRBJ2-1; D gene ambiguous. Germline-derived CDR1 and CDR2 are DFQATT and SNEGSKA (reference sequence). V was cut by 0 bases and J by 12 bases, with 12 bases left in between. The CDR3 runs to 12 residues. As DNA, the CDR3 is TGCAGTGCTAGAGACATGTCCTCAGGGCAGTTCTTC. Protein product: CSARDMSSGQFF.

Notes on this clonotype: One end of the junction fails to match germline, which may point to a read error. J is TRBJ1-5 and V is TRBV28; D remains ambiguous. Looked up from germline, CDR1 is MDHEN and CDR2 is SYDVKM. This CDR3 region has 14 residues. The CDR3 DNA follows: TGTGCCAGCAGGCCAGGCTATAGCAATCAGCCCCGGCATTTT. It codes for CASRPGYSNQPRHF.

The table lists this clonotype with a few counts. CDR3 in amino acids: CASRPATYGYTF. CDR3 in DNA: TGTGCCAGCAGGCCAGCGACCTATGGCTACACCTTC. The rearrangement links TRBV6-1 to TRBJ1-2; no clear D. The CDR3 has 12 residues. The V gene's germline CDR1 is MNHNS and CDR2 SASEGT. The V and J ends lost 6 bases and 4 bases respectively, with 9 bases between them.

The chain combines TRBV6-5 with TRBJ1-5; 7 nucleotides line up with TRBD1. In germline, CDR1 is MNHEY, CDR2 SVGAGI. The CDR3 has 17 residues. Unmatched junction bases numbered 10, after V lost 2 bases and J lost 3 bases. The CDR3 is CASSYVLSGTDNQPQHF. The CDR3 nucleotides are TGTGCCAGCAGTTACGTCCTTTCCGGGACAGACAATCAGCCCCAGCATTTT.

This clonotype has a count of ten or more. The chain joins TRBV6-5 to TRBJ2-3, with D possibly TRBD2 on 5 matching bases. Trimming stripped 2 bases from V and 4 bases from J, with 10 bases between. This CDR3 has 14 amino acids. CDR1 and CDR2 (germline): MNHEY, SVGAGI. CDR3 nucleotide sequence: TGTGCCAGCAGTTACGGGAGCACATCAGATACGCAGTATTTT. It is translated as CASSYGSTSDTQYF.

Many counts were recorded for this clonotype. This chain joins TRBV29-1 and TRBJ2-5; D is undetermined. V shed 4 bases and J shed 5 bases, with 17 bases lying between them. This CDR3 contains 14 residues. CDR1 and CDR2 (germline): SQVTM, ANQGSEA. The chain's CDR3 is CSVALAPFVETQYF. CDR3 coding DNA: TGCAGCGTTGCCCTCGCTCCCTTTGTGGAGACCCAGTACTTC.

At least ten counts were recorded for this clonotype. The chain employs TRBV9 and TRBJ1-1, with D perhaps matching TRBD1 (5 bases). Germline CDR1 SGDLS, CDR2 YYNGEE. This CDR3 region has 15 residues. Trimming took 2 bases from V and 3 from J, leaving 14 bases between them. CDR3 loop: CASSVRGLQDTEAFF. CDR3 nucleotide sequence: TGTGCCAGCAGCGTTCGGGGCCTGCAGGACACTGAAGCTTTCTTT. The entire variable domain, with the rest obtained from reference TRBV9 and TRBJ1-1, is as follows: DSGVTQTPKHLITATGQRVTLRCSPRSGDLSVYWYQQSLDQGLQFLIQYYNGEERAKGNILERFSAQQFPDLHSELNLSSLELGDSALYFCASSVRGLQDTEAFFGQGTRLTVV.

This clonotype was picked up a small number of times. This chain joins TRBV12-3 or TRBV12-4 and TRBJ2-5; 7 bases agree with TRBD2. V gave up 4 bases and J gave up 3 bases; unmatched junction bases: 5. The CDR3 runs to 14 residues. The CDR3 DNA sequence: TGTGCCAGCAGTTCATCTGGGGGGGAAGAGACCCAGTACTTC. Translated, it gives CASSSSGGEETQYF.

At least ten counts were recorded for this clonotype. The chain recombines TRBV10-3 with TRBJ1-5; no definite D call. The CDR3 totals 12 residues. Between the trimmed V and J ends, which lost 10 bases and 5 bases, there was a span of 12 bases. The V gene's germline CDR1 is ENHRY and CDR2 SYGVKD. CDR3 bases: TGTGCCACCAAAGGCACCGATCAGCCCCAGCATTTT. Amino acid sequence: CATKGTDQPQHF.

The table lists this clonotype with many counts. V is TRBV18 and J is TRBJ2-1, with 8 positions matching TRBD1. From germline, CDR1 is KGHSH and CDR2 LQKENI. This CDR3 has 13 residues. The junction had 5 bases not matched to a gene; V was cut back by 8 bases and J by 5 bases. CDR3 residues: CASSPDRDNEQFF. CDR3 DNA: TGTGCCAGCAGCCCGGACAGGGACAATGAGCAGTTCTTC.

Only a few counts were recorded for this clonotype. J is TRBJ2-7 and V is TRBV9, with D possibly being TRBD1 (5 bases). CDR1 and CDR2 (germline): SGDLS, YYNGEE. This CDR3 is built from 14 residues. The germline V and J ends were trimmed by 4 bases and 2 bases, with 13 bases remaining between them. CDR3 amino acids: CASSPAGSTYEQYF. The CDR3 DNA sequence: TGTGCCAGCAGCCCTGCAGGGTCGACCTACGAGCAGTACTTC.

The table lists this clonotype with a few counts. The chain carries TRBV20-1 and TRBJ2-2; D is unclear. CDR3 size: 15 residues. V dropped 0 bases and J dropped 4 bases, with 12 bases sitting between them. Germline lookup yields CDR1 DFQATT and CDR2 SNEGSKA (reference sequence). The CDR3 reads CSARDRATGTGELFF. The CDR3 DNA is TGCAGTGCTAGAGATAGGGCAACCGGCACCGGGGAGCTGTTTTTT.

This clonotype was observed many times. The chain combines TRBV10-3 with TRBJ1-1; D remains unclear. Germline V gene sequence: CDR1 ENHRY, CDR2 SYGVKD. Trimming pared 4 bases from V and 5 bases from J, leaving 14 bases between. CDR3 length: 14 amino acids. The CDR3 sequence is CAISGAGSATEAFF. CDR3 DNA: TGTGCCATCAGTGGGGCGGGTTCGGCAACTGAAGCTTTCTTT.

This clonotype has more than one count but fewer than ten. The chain joins TRBV5-1 to TRBJ1-1; 7 bases align to TRBD1. The CDR3 totals 14 residues. The germline CDR1 and CDR2 sequences are SGHRS and YFSETQ. Trimming took 4 bases from V and 6 from J; bases not matched to a gene: 9. The CDR3 bases are TGCGCCAGCAGCACAGGGGACAGTATTTCTGAAGCTTTCTTT. Translation gives CASSTGDSISEAFF.

The table lists this clonotype with a few counts. The CDR3 sequence: CASSPGGVTHSGDTQYF. The CDR3 region has the DNA TGTGCCAGCAGCCCGGGGGGGGTCACCCACTCGGGGGATACGCAGTATTTT. The V gene is TRBV7-9, the J gene TRBJ2-3; TRBD2 aligns across 8 bases. Looked up from germline, CDR1 is SEHNR and CDR2 is FQNEAQ (reference sequence). This CDR3 region has 17 residues. With V trimmed by 5 bases and J by 6 bases, 16 bases remained unmatched.

The CDR3 region is CASSYGRMWGLAKNIQYF. The CDR3 nucleotides read TGTGCCAGCAGTTACGGTCGCATGTGGGGCCTGGCCAAAAACATTCAGTACTTC. The chain links TRBV6-9 to TRBJ2-4; D may be TRBD1 (5 bases). The CDR3 contains 18 residues. Germline CDR1 is MNHGY and CDR2 is SVAAGI. V was clipped by 3 bases and J by 1 base, with 19 bases between them.

The J gene is TRBJ2-1, the V gene TRBV9; 9 bases map to TRBD2. V gave up 0 bases and J gave up 4 bases; unmatched junction bases: 2. The length of the CDR3 is 15 residues. Germline V gene lookup returns CDR1 SGDLS and CDR2 YYNGEE. The CDR3 reads CASSVGTSVYNEQFF. CDR3 DNA sequence: TGTGCCAGCAGCGTAGGGACTAGCGTTTACAATGAGCAGTTCTTC.

This clonotype was recorded at least ten times. This rearrangement joins TRBV2 to TRBJ2-1, with D possibly being TRBD1 or TRBD2 (5 bases each). V lost 1 base and J 2 bases, leaving 12 bases between the germline ends. There are 16 residues in the CDR3. Germline CDR1 is SNHLY and CDR2 is FYNNEI. CDR3 sequence: CASSEEGRLTYNEQFF. In DNA form, the CDR3 reads TGTGCCAGCAGTGAAGAGGGACGGCTGACCTACAATGAGCAGTTCTTC.

This clonotype has a count of ten or more. The V and J genes are TRBV10-3 and TRBJ2-7; D might be TRBD1 (5 bases). Germline V gene data show CDR1 as ENHRY and CDR2 as SYGVKD. The CDR3 loop spans 14 amino acids. V lost 0 bases and J 4 bases, leaving 10 bases between the germline ends. The CDR3 sequence: CAISESAGPYEQYF. CDR3 in DNA: TGTGCCATCAGTGAGTCAGCAGGGCCGTACGAGCAGTACTTC.